This T cell receptor (beta chain) was profiled in a study of ipilimumab plus nivolumab after autologous stem cell transplantation. Study overall: DLBCL patients had primary refractory or relapsed disease. Findings and caveats of the study: Per the authors, repertoire, Treg and microbiota data justify further study.

Sequencing was performed with immunoSEQ multiplex PCR; in TCRdb, only in-frame clones are kept and a portion is missing. The sample lists approximately 84,000 clones, around 80% occurring once. Starting 14 to 28 days after autologous transplant, ipilimumab 1 mg/kg was given. Dosing: nivolumab 3 mg/kg IV, weeks 1, 4, 7, 10, then every two weeks to week 26. With respect to this clone: Its antigen is currently unknown.

The source was PBMCs, collected in a trial of ipilimumab plus nivolumab as post-transplant consolidation. The receptor was derived from a male donor with diffuse large B-cell lymphoma.

The CDR3 reads CASSVGAATLYGYTF. CDR3 nucleotides: TGTGCCAGCAGCGTAGGGGCCGCTACCTTGTATGGCTACACCTTC. The chain uses TRBV9 and TRBJ1-2; no firm D call. This CDR3 region has 15 residues. Trimming removed 0 bases at V and 5 bases at J, with 14 bases between. Germline V CDR1 and CDR2: SGDLS, YYNGEE.